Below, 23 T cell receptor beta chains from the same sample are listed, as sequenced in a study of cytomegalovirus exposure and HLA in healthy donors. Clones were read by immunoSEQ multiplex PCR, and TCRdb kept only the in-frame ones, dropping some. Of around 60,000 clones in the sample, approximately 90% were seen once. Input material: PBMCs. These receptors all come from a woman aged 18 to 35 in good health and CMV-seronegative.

The CDR3 bases are TGTGCCAGCAGCGCCCCCGGACTCACAGATACGCAGTATTTT. Protein sequence: CASSAPGLTDTQYF. The genes are TRBV9 and TRBJ2-3; D might be TRBD2 (5 bases). The CDR3 has 14 amino acids. Germline CDR1 reads SGDLS; CDR2 reads YYNGEE. V was clipped by 3 bases and J by 2 bases, with 10 bases between them.

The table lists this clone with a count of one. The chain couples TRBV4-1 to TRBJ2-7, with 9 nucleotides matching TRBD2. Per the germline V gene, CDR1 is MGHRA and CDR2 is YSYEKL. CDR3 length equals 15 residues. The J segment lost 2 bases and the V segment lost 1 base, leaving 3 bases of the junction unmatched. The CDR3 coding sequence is TGCGCCAGCAGCCAAGTGGCTAGCGGGACCTACGAGCAGTACTTC. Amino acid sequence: CASSQVASGTYEQYF.

In DNA form, the CDR3 reads TGCGCCAGCAGCCAAGATGGGGGCATGAACACTGAAGCTTTCTTT. Translation gives CASSQDGGMNTEAFF. This chain uses TRBV4-1 with TRBJ1-1, with a weak D call TRBD1 (6 bases). The germline V gene has CDR1 MGHRA and CDR2 YSYEKL. Between the trimmed V and J ends, which lost 0 bases and 0 bases, there was a span of 8 bases. The CDR3 runs 15 residues.

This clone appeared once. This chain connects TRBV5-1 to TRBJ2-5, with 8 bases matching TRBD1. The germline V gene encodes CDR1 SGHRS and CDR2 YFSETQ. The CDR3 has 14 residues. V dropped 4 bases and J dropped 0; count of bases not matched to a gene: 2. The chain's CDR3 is CASSRTGNQETQYF. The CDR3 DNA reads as TGCGCCAGCAGCCGGACAGGGAACCAAGAGACCCAGTACTTC.

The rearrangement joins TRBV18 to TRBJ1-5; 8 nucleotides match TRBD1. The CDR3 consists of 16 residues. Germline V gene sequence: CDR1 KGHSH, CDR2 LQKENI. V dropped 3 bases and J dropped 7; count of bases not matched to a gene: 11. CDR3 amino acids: CASSPSGTGSTQPQHF. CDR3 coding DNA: TGTGCCAGCTCACCTTCCGGGACAGGATCTACGCAGCCCCAGCATTTT.

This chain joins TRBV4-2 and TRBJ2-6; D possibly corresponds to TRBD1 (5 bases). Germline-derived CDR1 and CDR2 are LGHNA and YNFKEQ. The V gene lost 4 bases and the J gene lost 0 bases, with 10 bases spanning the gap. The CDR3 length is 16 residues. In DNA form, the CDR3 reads TGTGCCAGCAGCCCCCAGGGCGACTCTGGGGCCAACGTCCTGACTTTC. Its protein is CASSPQGDSGANVLTF.

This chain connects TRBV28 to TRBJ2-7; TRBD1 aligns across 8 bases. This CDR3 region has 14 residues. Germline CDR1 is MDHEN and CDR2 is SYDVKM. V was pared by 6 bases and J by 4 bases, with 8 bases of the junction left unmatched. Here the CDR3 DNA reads TGTGCCAGCAGGCCCCCGGGACAGGTTTACGAGCAGTACTTC. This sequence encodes CASRPPGQVYEQYF.

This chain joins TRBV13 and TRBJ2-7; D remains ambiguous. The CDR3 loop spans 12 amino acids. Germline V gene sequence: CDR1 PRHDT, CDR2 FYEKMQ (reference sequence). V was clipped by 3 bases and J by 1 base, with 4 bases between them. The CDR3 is CASSFRSYEQYF. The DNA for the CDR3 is TGTGCCAGCAGCTTTCGTTCCTACGAGCAGTACTTC. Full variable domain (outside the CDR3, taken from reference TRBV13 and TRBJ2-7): AAGVIQSPRHLIKEKRETATLKCYPIPRHDTVYWYQQGPGQDPQFLISFYEKMQSDKGSIPDRFSAQQFSDYHSELNMSSLELGDSALYFCASSFRSYEQYFGPGTRLTVT.

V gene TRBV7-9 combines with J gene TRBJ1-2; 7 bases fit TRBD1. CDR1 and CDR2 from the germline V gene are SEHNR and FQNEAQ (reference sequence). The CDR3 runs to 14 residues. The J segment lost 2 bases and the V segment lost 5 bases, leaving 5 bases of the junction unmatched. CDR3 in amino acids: CASSPWTGNYGYTF. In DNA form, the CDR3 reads TGTGCCAGCAGCCCCTGGACAGGCAACTATGGCTACACCTTC.

The CDR3 spells CASSLGSGVAWNTEAFF. CDR3 DNA: TGTGCCAGCAGCTTAGGTTCGGGGGTCGCATGGAACACTGAAGCTTTCTTT. The chain links TRBV7-2 to TRBJ1-1; D is perhaps TRBD1 (5 bases). Germline V gene sequence: CDR1 SGHTA, CDR2 FQGNSA. This CDR3 spans 17 amino acids. The V end lost 1 base, the J end lost 1 base, and 16 bases lay between the germline ends. Full variable domain (remainder filled in from reference TRBV7-2 and TRBJ1-1): GAGVSQSPSNKVTEKGKDVELRCDPISGHTALYWYRQSLGQGLEFLIYFQGNSAPDKSGLPSDRFSAERTGGSVSTLTIQRTQQEDSAVYLCASSLGSGVAWNTEAFFGQGTRLTVV.

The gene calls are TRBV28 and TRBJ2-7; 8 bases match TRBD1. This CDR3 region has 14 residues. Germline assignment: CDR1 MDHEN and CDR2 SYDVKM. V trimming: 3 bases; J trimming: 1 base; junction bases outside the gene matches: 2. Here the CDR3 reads CASSFQGASYEQYF. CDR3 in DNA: TGTGCCAGCAGTTTTCAGGGGGCTTCCTACGAGCAGTACTTC.

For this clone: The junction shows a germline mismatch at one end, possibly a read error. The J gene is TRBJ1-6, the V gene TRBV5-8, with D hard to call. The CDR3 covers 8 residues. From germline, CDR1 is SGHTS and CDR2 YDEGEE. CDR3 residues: CASSLSSF. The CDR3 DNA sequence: TGTGCCAGCAGTCTAAGCTCTTTT.

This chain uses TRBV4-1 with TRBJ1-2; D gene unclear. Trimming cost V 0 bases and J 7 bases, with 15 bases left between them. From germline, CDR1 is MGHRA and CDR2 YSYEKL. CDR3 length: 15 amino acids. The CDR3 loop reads CASSQDPDIGGGYTF. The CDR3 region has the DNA TGCGCCAGCAGCCAAGATCCTGACATTGGTGGTGGCTACACCTTC.

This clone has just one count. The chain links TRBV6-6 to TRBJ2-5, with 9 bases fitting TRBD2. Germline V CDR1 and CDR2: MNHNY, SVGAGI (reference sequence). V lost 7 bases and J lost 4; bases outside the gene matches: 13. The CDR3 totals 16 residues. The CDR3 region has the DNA TGTGCCAGCACCTCCAGGGGAGCGGGGGGCTTAGAGACCCAGTACTTC. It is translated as CASTSRGAGGLETQYF.

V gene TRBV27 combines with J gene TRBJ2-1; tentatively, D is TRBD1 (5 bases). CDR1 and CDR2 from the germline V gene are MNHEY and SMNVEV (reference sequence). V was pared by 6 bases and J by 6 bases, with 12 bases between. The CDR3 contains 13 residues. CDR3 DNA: TGTGCCAGCAGCTTGCAGGGATCCAATGAGCAGTTCTTC. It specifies CASSLQGSNEQFF.

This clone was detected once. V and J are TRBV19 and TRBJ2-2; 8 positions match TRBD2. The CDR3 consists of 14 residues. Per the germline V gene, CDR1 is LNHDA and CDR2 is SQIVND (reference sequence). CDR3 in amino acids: CATRAGGLTGELFF. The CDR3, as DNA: TGTGCGACAAGGGCGGGGGGCTTAACCGGGGAGCTGTTTTTT. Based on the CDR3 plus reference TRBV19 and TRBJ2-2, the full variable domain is DGGITQSPKYLFRKEGQNVTLSCEQNLNHDAMYWYRQDPGQGLRLIYYSQIVNDFQKGDIAEGYSVSREKKESFPLTVTSAQKNPTAFYLCATRAGGLTGELFFGEGSRLTVL.

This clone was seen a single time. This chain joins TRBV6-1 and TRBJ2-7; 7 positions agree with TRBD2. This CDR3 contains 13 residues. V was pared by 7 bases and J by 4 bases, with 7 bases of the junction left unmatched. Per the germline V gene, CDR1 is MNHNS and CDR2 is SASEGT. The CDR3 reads CASKAGARYEQYF. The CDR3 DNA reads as TGTGCCAGCAAGGCGGGAGCGAGATACGAGCAGTACTTC.

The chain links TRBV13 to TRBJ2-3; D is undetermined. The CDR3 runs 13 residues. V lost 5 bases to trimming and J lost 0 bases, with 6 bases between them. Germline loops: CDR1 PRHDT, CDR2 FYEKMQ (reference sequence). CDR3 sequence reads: CASSPTSTDTQYF. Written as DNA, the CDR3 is TGTGCCAGCAGCCCAACTAGCACAGATACGCAGTATTTT.

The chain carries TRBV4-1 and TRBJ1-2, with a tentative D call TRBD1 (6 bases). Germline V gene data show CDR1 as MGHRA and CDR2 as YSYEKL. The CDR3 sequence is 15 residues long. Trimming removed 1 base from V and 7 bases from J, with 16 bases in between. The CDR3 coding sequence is TGCGCCAGCAGCCAAGTTGGGGGCGGGGGGGGTGGCTACACCTTC. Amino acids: CASSQVGGGGGGYTF.

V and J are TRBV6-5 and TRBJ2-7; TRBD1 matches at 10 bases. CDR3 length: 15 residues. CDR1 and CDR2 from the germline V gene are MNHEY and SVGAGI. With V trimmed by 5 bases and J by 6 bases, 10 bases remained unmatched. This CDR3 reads CASSKSDRGKFEQYF. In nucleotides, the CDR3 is TGTGCCAGCAGTAAATCGGACAGGGGGAAGTTCGAGCAGTACTTC.

The CDR3 bases are TGTGCCAGCAGCGTGGACGGGACTAGCAACAATGAGCAGTTCTTC. This sequence encodes CASSVDGTSNNEQFF. This chain connects TRBV9 to TRBJ2-1; 9 nucleotides match TRBD2. Germline V gene lookup returns CDR1 SGDLS and CDR2 YYNGEE. This CDR3 region has 15 residues. V gave up 2 bases and J gave up 5 bases; unmatched junction bases: 5.

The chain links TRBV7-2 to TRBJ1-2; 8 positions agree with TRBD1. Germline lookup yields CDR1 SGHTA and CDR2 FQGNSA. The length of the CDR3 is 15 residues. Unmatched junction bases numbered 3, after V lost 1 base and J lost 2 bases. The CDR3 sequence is CASSLVGQVNYGYTF. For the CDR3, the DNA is TGTGCCAGCAGCTTAGTGGGACAGGTGAACTATGGCTACACCTTC. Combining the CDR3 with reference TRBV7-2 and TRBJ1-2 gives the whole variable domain GAGVSQSPSNKVTEKGKDVELRCDPISGHTALYWYRQSLGQGLEFLIYFQGNSAPDKSGLPSDRFSAERTGGSVSTLTIQRTQQEDSAVYLCASSLVGQVNYGYTFGSGTRLTVV.

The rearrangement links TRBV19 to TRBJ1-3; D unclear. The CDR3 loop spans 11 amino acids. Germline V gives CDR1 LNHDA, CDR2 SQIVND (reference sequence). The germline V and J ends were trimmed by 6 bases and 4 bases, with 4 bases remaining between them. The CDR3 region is CASRRGNTIYF. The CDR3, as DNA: TGTGCCAGTAGACGGGGAAACACCATATATTTT.